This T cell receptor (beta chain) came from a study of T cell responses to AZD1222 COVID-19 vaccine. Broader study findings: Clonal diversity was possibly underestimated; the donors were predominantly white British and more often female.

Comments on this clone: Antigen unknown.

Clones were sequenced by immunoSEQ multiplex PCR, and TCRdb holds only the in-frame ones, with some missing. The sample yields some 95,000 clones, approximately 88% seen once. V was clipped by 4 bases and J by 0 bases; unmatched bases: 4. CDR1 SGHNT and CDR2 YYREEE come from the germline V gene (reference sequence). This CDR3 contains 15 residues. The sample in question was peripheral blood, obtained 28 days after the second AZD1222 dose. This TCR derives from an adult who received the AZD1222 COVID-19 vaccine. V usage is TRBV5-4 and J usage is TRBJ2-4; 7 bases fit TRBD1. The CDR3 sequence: CASSKGAVAKNIQYF. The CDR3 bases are TGTGCCAGCAGCAAGGGGGCGGTAGCCAAAAACATTCAGTACTTC.